Below, 27 T cell receptor beta chains from the same sample are listed, as sequenced in a study of blood T cell repertoires in COVID-19. The data were produced by immunoSEQ multiplex PCR, yet TCRdb's version contains in-frame clones alone and is incomplete. The sample includes 150,000 to 200,000 clones, about four fifths of them seen just once. The source material was peripheral blood. These receptors originate from a human donor in a cohort sampled during active COVID-19.

The chain carries TRBV10-2 and TRBJ2-3, with 13 positions matching TRBD2. The CDR3 is 15 amino acids. From germline, CDR1 is WSHSY and CDR2 SAAADI. Trimming cost V 8 bases and J 1 base; bases outside gene matches: 3. The CDR3 sequence is CASCGTSGGTDTQYF. Written as DNA, the CDR3 is TGCGCCAGCTGCGGGACTAGCGGGGGCACAGATACGCAGTATTTT.

This clone showed up just once. The chain links TRBV29-1 to TRBJ1-1; perhaps TRBD1 as D (5 bases). The CDR3 is 12 residues long. Between the trimmed V and J ends, which lost 4 bases and 2 bases, there was a span of 8 bases. The germline CDR1 and CDR2 sequences are SQVTM and ANQGSEA. CDR3 coding DNA: TGCAGCGTTGTAGGGGATAACACTGAAGCTTTCTTT. Its translation is CSVVGDNTEAFF.

In its sample, this clone was seen a few times. This sequence joins TRBV6-6 and TRBJ2-7; D remains unclear. Germline values: CDR1 MNHNY, CDR2 SVGAGI (reference sequence). V was clipped by 4 bases and J by 5 bases, with 6 bases between them. The CDR3 loop spans 11 amino acids. The CDR3 bases are TGTGCCAGCAGTTTGCAGAACGAGCAGTACTTC. Translating gives CASSLQNEQYF.

The table lists this clone with a count of one. The chain combines TRBV19 with TRBJ1-2; the D is unclear. This CDR3 has 15 amino acids. CDR1 and CDR2 from the germline V gene are LNHDA and SQIVND (reference sequence). With 5 bases removed from V and 7 bases from J, the gap between germline ends came to 20 bases. The CDR3 DNA reads as TGTGCCAGTAGTCCCGAGCGGTCTTCGCGGCGTGGCTACACCTTC. This codes for CASSPERSSRRGYTF.

V gene TRBV7-9 combines with J gene TRBJ1-1, with D hard to call. Trimming removed 6 bases from V and 1 base from J, with 9 bases in between. Germline values: CDR1 SEHNR, CDR2 FQNEAQ (reference sequence). The CDR3 covers 13 residues. CDR3 loop: CASSVPGNTEAFF. The CDR3 nucleotides are TGTGCCAGCAGTGTACCAGGGAACACTGAAGCTTTCTTT. Based on the CDR3 plus reference TRBV7-9 and TRBJ1-1, the full variable domain is DTGVSQNPRHKITKRGQNVTFRCDPISEHNRLYWYRQTLGQGPEFLTYFQNEAQLEKSRLLSDRFSAERPKGSFSTLEIQRTEQGDSAMYLCASSVPGNTEAFFGQGTRLTVV.

This clone has more than one count but fewer than ten. V is TRBV7-9 and J is TRBJ2-7, with D uncertain. Germline V gives CDR1 SEHNR, CDR2 FQNEAQ (reference sequence). With 4 bases removed from V and 7 bases from J, the gap between germline ends came to 8 bases. This CDR3 spans 11 amino acids. The CDR3 DNA reads as TGTGCCAGCAGCTCAAAGACAGAGCAGTACTTC. Amino acids: CASSSKTEQYF.

The V call is TRBV30, the J call TRBJ1-2; D may be TRBD1 (5 bases). The germline gives CDR1 GTSNPN, CDR2 SVGIG (reference sequence). V shed 0 bases and J shed 1 base, with 21 bases lying between them. CDR3 length: 18 residues. CDR3 in amino acids: CAWSVQYLGQGVNYGYTF. The CDR3 bases are TGTGCCTGGAGTGTACAGTACCTTGGACAAGGAGTTAACTATGGCTACACCTTC.

V usage is TRBV7-8 and J usage is TRBJ2-2; 12 positions agree with TRBD2. Germline V gene sequence: CDR1 SGHVS, CDR2 FQNEAQ. After removal of 5 bases from V and 6 bases from J, the junction contained 4 bases not matched to a gene. The CDR3 has 15 residues. The CDR3 here is CASSPTSGGPGELFF. The DNA of the CDR3 is TGTGCCAGCAGCCCGACTAGCGGGGGACCCGGGGAGCTGTTTTTT.

The rearrangement links TRBV10-3 to TRBJ1-5; D perhaps matches TRBD1 (6 bases). In germline, CDR1 is ENHRY, CDR2 SYGVKD. Trimming took off 0 bases at V and 2 bases at J, with 8 bases between the two ends. The CDR3 spans 15 residues. CDR3 nucleotide sequence: TGTGCCATCAGTGAGTCTGCAGGGGGCAATCAGCCCCAGCATTTT. Amino acid sequence: CAISESAGGNQPQHF.

The rearrangement uses TRBV13 and TRBJ2-7; tentatively, D is TRBD1 (5 bases). The CDR3 contains 12 residues. The germline CDR1 and CDR2 sequences are PRHDT and FYEKMQ (reference sequence). The V end was cut by 6 bases, the J end by 4 bases, with 10 bases between. CDR3 in amino acids: CASRNTGYEQYF. CDR3 DNA sequence: TGTGCCAGCAGAAACACAGGTTACGAGCAGTACTTC. The full variable domain, rest sourced from reference TRBV13 and TRBJ2-7, is AAGVIQSPRHLIKEKRETATLKCYPIPRHDTVYWYQQGPGQDPQFLISFYEKMQSDKGSIPDRFSAQQFSDYHSELNMSSLELGDSALYFCASRNTGYEQYFGPGTRLTVT.

The V call is TRBV6-1, the J call TRBJ1-6; D uncertain. Trimming cost V 0 bases and J 5 bases, with 11 bases left between them. Germline CDR1 and CDR2: MNHNS and SASEGT. The CDR3 runs to 16 residues. CDR3 nucleotide sequence: TGTGCCAGCAGTGAAGCTGTGGGGAGAGATAATTCACCCCTCCACTTT. It encodes CASSEAVGRDNSPLHF.

The chain joins TRBV19 to TRBJ1-3; D may be TRBD1 (6 bases). CDR1 and CDR2 (germline): LNHDA, SQIVND (reference sequence). Trimming shortened V by 8 bases and J by 1 base, and 12 bases separated the two germline ends. This CDR3 has 14 residues. CDR3 sequence reads: CASSLTGSGNTIYF. The DNA for the CDR3 is TGTGCCAGTTCCCTTACAGGGTCTGGAAACACCATATATTTT. The whole variable domain, filled in from reference TRBV19 and TRBJ1-3, reads DGGITQSPKYLFRKEGQNVTLSCEQNLNHDAMYWYRQDPGQGLRLIYYSQIVNDFQKGDIAEGYSVSREKKESFPLTVTSAQKNPTAFYLCASSLTGSGNTIYFGEGSWLTVV.

The CDR3 DNA is TGTGCCACCAGCAGAGATCGGGGGGCCATGAACACTGAAGCTTTCTTT. Translated: CATSRDRGAMNTEAFF. This chain links TRBV15 with TRBJ1-1; a possible D gene is TRBD1 (6 bases). Trimming took 0 bases from V and 0 from J, leaving 11 bases between them. The CDR3 extends over 16 amino acids. In germline, CDR1 is LNHNV, CDR2 YYDKDF (reference sequence).

The chain uses TRBV9 and TRBJ1-4; TRBD1 matches at 10 bases. V trimming: 3 bases; J trimming: 8 bases; junction bases outside the gene matches: 4. CDR1 is SGDLS, CDR2 YYNGEE, per germline. This CDR3 region has 14 residues. The CDR3 nucleotides read TGTGCCAGCAGCGCAGGGACAGGGGTGGAAAAACTGTTTTTT. Translation gives CASSAGTGVEKLFF.

This chain joins TRBV4-1 and TRBJ2-3; 7 bases line up with TRBD1. This CDR3 spans 17 amino acids. Germline V CDR1 and CDR2: MGHRA, YSYEKL. The V and J ends lost 4 bases and 2 bases, in that order; junction bases with no gene match: 12. CDR3 in DNA: TGCGCCAGCAGCCCGGGCGGCTGGGGGACAGACACAGATACGCAGTATTTT. This sequence encodes CASSPGGWGTDTDTQYF.

The chain is built from TRBV4-1 and TRBJ2-1, with TRBD2 identical over 14 bases. There are 18 residues in the CDR3. The V and J ends lost 5 bases and 0 bases, in that order; junction bases with no gene match: 6. Looked up from germline, CDR1 is MGHRA and CDR2 is YSYEKL. CDR3 bases: TGCGCCAGCAGCTCCTGGACTAGCGGGGGGAGCTCCTACAATGAGCAGTTCTTC. This encodes CASSSWTSGGSSYNEQFF.

CDR3: CASSLGGSAKNIQYF. The CDR3 coding sequence is TGTGCCAGCAGCTTAGGGGGCAGTGCCAAAAACATTCAGTACTTC. The rearrangement joins TRBV7-2 to TRBJ2-4; tentatively, D is TRBD1 (5 bases). The CDR3 loop spans 15 amino acids. The germline CDR1 and CDR2 sequences are SGHTA and FQGNSA. V dropped 1 base and J dropped 1 base, with 8 bases sitting between them.

The CDR3 reads CASSLALRGVTSYNSPLHF. As DNA, the CDR3 is TGTGCCAGCAGCTTAGCGCTTCGGGGGGTTACCTCCTATAATTCACCCCTCCACTTT. The J gene is TRBJ1-6, the V gene TRBV7-8, with a possible D match to TRBD1 (5 bases). This CDR3 has 19 amino acids. The ends were cut back, 0 bases at V and 0 bases at J, with 15 bases in the middle. Germline loops: CDR1 SGHVS, CDR2 FQNEAQ.

The chain recombines TRBV3-1 (or the pseudogene TRBV3-2) with TRBJ2-1; 7 bases agree with TRBD2. The CDR3 is made up of 14 amino acids. Germline assignment: CDR1 LGHDT and CDR2 YNNKEL (reference sequence). Unmatched junction bases numbered 1, after V lost 1 base and J lost 4 bases. The DNA for the CDR3 is TGTGCCAGCAGCCAAGCGGGGGGTTACAATGAGCAGTTCTTC. This sequence encodes CASSQAGGYNEQFF.

The chain uses TRBV2 and TRBJ2-3; 10 bases fit TRBD2. There are 14 residues in the CDR3. V shed 6 bases and J 7 bases; nucleotides not matched to a gene: 7. The V gene's germline CDR1 is SNHLY and CDR2 FYNNEI. Here the CDR3 DNA reads TGTGCCAGCAGCGACGTAGCGGGGGGTCATACGCAGTATTTT. Translation gives CASSDVAGGHTQYF.

V is TRBV27 and J is TRBJ2-2; 8 bases match TRBD2. There are 18 residues in the CDR3. Germline CDR1 MNHEY, CDR2 SMNVEV (reference sequence). V lost 3 bases, J lost 5 bases, and 14 bases stayed unmatched. The CDR3 sequence is CASSFGGPGTGGTGELFF. The CDR3 nucleotides read TGTGCCAGCAGTTTCGGGGGACCTGGGACGGGGGGGACCGGGGAGCTGTTTTTT.

This clone was counted once. V usage is TRBV19 and J usage is TRBJ1-1; 7 positions agree with TRBD1. Germline CDR1 LNHDA, CDR2 SQIVND (reference sequence). V was clipped by 3 bases and J by 7 bases; unmatched bases: 2. The CDR3 consists of 12 residues. CDR3 DNA: TGTGCCAGTAGTATTCACAGGGGTGAAGCTTTCTTT. Its protein is CASSIHRGEAFF.

V is TRBV3-1 (or the pseudogene TRBV3-2) and J is TRBJ1-3; 9 positions agree with TRBD1. The CDR3 sequence is 16 residues long. The ends lost 5 bases at V and 4 bases at J; junction bases unmatched: 9. Germline CDR1 and CDR2: LGHDT and YNNKEL (reference sequence). The CDR3 protein is CASSFSSGTGGNTIYF. As DNA, the CDR3 is TGTGCCAGCAGCTTCAGTTCCGGGACAGGGGGAAACACCATATATTTT.

The gene calls are TRBV23-1 and TRBJ1-2; tentatively, D is TRBD1 (6 bases). TRBV23-1 belongs to the ORF category, with a function that is uncertain. Trimming took 0 bases from V and 5 from J, leaving 22 bases between them. CDR3 length: 18 amino acids. The CDR3 loop is CASSQSHGPGVFLYGYTF. DNA for the CDR3: TGCGCCAGCAGTCAATCGCATGGTCCAGGGGTATTCTTGTATGGCTACACCTTC.

V and J are TRBV19 and TRBJ2-7; the match to TRBD2 covers 7 bases. CDR3 length: 14 residues. V dropped 5 bases and J dropped 5; count of bases not matched to a gene: 9. Per germline, CDR1 LNHDA and CDR2 SQIVND (reference sequence). Written as DNA, the CDR3 is TGTGCCAGTAGTCCGGGAGGTGGCCGGGACGAGCAGTACTTC. Its translation is CASSPGGGRDEQYF. Full variable domain (remainder filled in from reference TRBV19 and TRBJ2-7): DGGITQSPKYLFRKEGQNVTLSCEQNLNHDAMYWYRQDPGQGLRLIYYSQIVNDFQKGDIAEGYSVSREKKESFPLTVTSAQKNPTAFYLCASSPGGGRDEQYFGPGTRLTVT.

The gene calls are TRBV19 and TRBJ2-3; the D gene is possibly TRBD1 (6 bases). The V end was cut by 6 bases, the J end by 2 bases, with 15 bases between. The CDR3 has 15 residues. Germline-derived CDR1 and CDR2 are LNHDA and SQIVND (reference sequence). The CDR3 nucleotides are TGTGCCAGTAGGTTACAGGGAGTAGCCACAGATACGCAGTATTTT. As protein: CASRLQGVATDTQYF.

The genes are TRBV19 and TRBJ1-1, with no clear D. Trimming took off 7 bases at V and 3 bases at J, with 6 bases between the two ends. The CDR3 loop spans 11 amino acids. Germline V gene sequence: CDR1 LNHDA, CDR2 SQIVND (reference sequence). The CDR3 DNA is TGTGCCAGTACTAGGTACACTGAAGCTTTCTTT. Translating it yields CASTRYTEAFF.